This T cell receptor beta chain comes out of a study of blood T cell repertoires in COVID-19. Trimming took 4 bases from V and 1 from J; bases not matched to a gene: 6. In germline, CDR1 is GTSNPN, CDR2 SVGIG (reference sequence). This CDR3 comprises 14 residues. TCRdb keeps only in-frame clones here, not all; method: immunoSEQ multiplex PCR. This table holds approximately 75,000 clones, approximately 83% found once. The source material was peripheral blood. The J gene is TRBJ2-7, the V gene TRBV30, with TRBD2 matching over 8 bases. This clonotype was obtained from a man younger than 45 with COVID-19, enrolled during active disease. The CDR3 is CAWISSGASYEQYF. CDR3 sequence (DNA): TGTGCCTGGATTAGTAGCGGGGCATCCTACGAGCAGTACTTC.